The rows below give T cell receptor beta chains drawn from one sample of a study of human T cells and chemical hapten exposure. TCRdb ran MiXCR on the RACE reads and lists one entry per CDR3 protein. The data show more than 100,000 distinct CDR3 sequences, with about 11% seen just once and around 2.2% held by the top ten. The sequences come from whole blood, collected in connection with sensitization to the hapten diphenylcyclopropenone (DPC). The receptors here all came from a woman aged 50 to 60 with alopecia areata. Some clones in this sample may be carry-over from other donors' samples. Both conserved end residues are part of each CDR3. Fields, in order: V gene, J gene, CDR3 protein.

V gene: TRBV6-6; J gene: TRBJ2-3; CDR3 protein: CASRLRGDTQYF
V gene: TRBV12-3/TRBV12-4; J gene: TRBJ2-6; CDR3 protein: CASSLLLSGANVLTF
V gene: TRBV6-5; J gene: TRBJ1-1; CDR3 protein: CASSYEGSTEAFF
V gene: TRBV6-5; J gene: TRBJ1-1; CDR3 protein: CASSYGDRGLNTEAFF
V gene: TRBV3-1; J gene: TRBJ1-3; CDR3 protein: CASSQDLGPGNTIYF
V gene: TRBV7-9; J gene: TRBJ1-4; CDR3 protein: CATNRGLGDEKLFF
V gene: TRBV10-3; J gene: TRBJ2-5; CDR3 protein: CAISESGQYQETQYF
V gene: TRBV20-1; J gene: TRBJ2-7; CDR3 protein: CSARAGYSWEQYF
V gene: TRBV18; J gene: TRBJ1-3; CDR3 protein: CASSPPVGDSGNTIYF
V gene: TRBV2; J gene: TRBJ2-1; CDR3 protein: CASSGGRDEQFF
V gene: TRBV27; J gene: TRBJ1-2; CDR3 protein: CASSLRDRDYGYTF
V gene: TRBV15; J gene: TRBJ2-2; CDR3 protein: CATSPSGHMNTGELFF
V gene: TRBV12-3/TRBV12-4; J gene: TRBJ2-1; CDR3 protein: CASAGYLDEQFF
V gene: TRBV12-3/TRBV12-4; J gene: TRBJ2-3; CDR3 protein: CASSPGGIAGTDTQYF
V gene: TRBV12-3/TRBV12-4; J gene: TRBJ2-6; CDR3 protein: CASSLRHSGANVLTF
V gene: TRBV20-1; J gene: TRBJ1-3; CDR3 protein: CSASPGTGLSGNTIYF
V gene: TRBV5-6; J gene: TRBJ2-2; CDR3 protein: CASSLKGPTGELFF